Listed below are T cell receptor beta chains from one sample, sequenced in a study of blood T cell repertoires in COVID-19. Clones were read by immunoSEQ multiplex PCR, and TCRdb kept only the in-frame ones, dropping some. The sample yields 110,000 to 150,000 clones, 60% to 85% seen once. Material for sequencing was peripheral blood. The origin of the receptors is a woman in her sixties or seventies with acute or convalescent COVID-19. Both conserved end residues are part of each CDR3. Fields, in order: clone size, V gene, D gene, J gene, CDR3 protein, CDR3 DNA. The D gene is left open where the match is weak. Only some rows state a clone size, as once, few, many or a class for expanded clones.

once	TRBV14	NA	TRBJ2-7	CASSQVVSGRQYF	TGTGCCAGCAGCCAGGTAGTCTCTGGGCGGCAGTACTTC
NA	TRBV28	NA	TRBJ2-1	CASTVRHEQFF	TGTGCCAGCACAGTCCGCCATGAGCAGTTCTTC
NA	TRBV9	NA	TRBJ1-1	CASGREGNTEAFF	TGTGCCAGCGGAAGGGAGGGGAACACTGAAGCTTTCTTT
NA	TRBV5-6	NA	TRBJ2-5	CASSQTGQGLQETQYF	TGTGCCAGCAGCCAAACCGGACAAGGTCTCCAAGAGACCCAGTACTTC
few	TRBV4-1	TRBD1	TRBJ1-2	CASSQVGTGASGYTF	TGCGCCAGCAGCCAAGTAGGGACAGGGGCGTCCGGCTACACCTTC
NA	TRBV10-3	NA	TRBJ2-3	CAIREQGGTDTQYF	TGTGCCATTAGGGAACAGGGAGGCACAGATACGCAGTATTTT
NA	TRBV19	TRBD1	TRBJ1-5	CASRTGLGNQPQHF	TGTGCCAGTAGGACAGGGCTCGGCAATCAGCCCCAGCATTTT
NA	TRBV2	TRBD1	TRBJ1-1	CASRVAGTVNTEAFF	TGTGCCAGCAGAGTGGCCGGGACAGTGAACACTGAAGCTTTCTTT
NA	TRBV29-1	TRBD1	TRBJ2-7	CSVAGTGALYEQYF	TGCAGCGTCGCCGGGACAGGGGCCCTCTACGAGCAGTACTTC
few	TRBV4-1	NA	TRBJ2-7	CASSQRVNSYEQYF	TGCGCCAGCAGCCAGCGGGTGAACTCCTACGAGCAGTACTTC
NA	TRBV20-1	TRBD1	TRBJ1-1	CSASAGTANTEAFF	TGCAGTGCTAGTGCCGGGACAGCCAACACTGAAGCTTTCTTT
few	TRBV7-3	NA	TRBJ1-5	CASSLVEQPNQPQHF	TGTGCCAGCAGCTTGGTTGAACAGCCTAATCAGCCCCAGCATTTT
NA	TRBV5-1	TRBD1	TRBJ1-6	CASSLGDRSSYNSPLHF	TGCGCCAGCAGCTTGGGGGACAGGAGCTCCTATAATTCACCCCTCCACTTT
NA	TRBV10-3	TRBD2	TRBJ2-1	CAISGEGPYNEQFF	TGTGCCATCAGTGGGGAGGGCCCCTACAATGAGCAGTTCTTC
NA	TRBV29-1	NA	TRBJ2-4	CSAQGWSTKNIQYF	TGCAGCGCCCAGGGCTGGTCTACCAAAAACATTCAGTACTTC
NA	TRBV27	NA	TRBJ1-1	CASSGDKNTEAFF	TGTGCCAGCAGTGGGGACAAGAACACTGAAGCTTTCTTT